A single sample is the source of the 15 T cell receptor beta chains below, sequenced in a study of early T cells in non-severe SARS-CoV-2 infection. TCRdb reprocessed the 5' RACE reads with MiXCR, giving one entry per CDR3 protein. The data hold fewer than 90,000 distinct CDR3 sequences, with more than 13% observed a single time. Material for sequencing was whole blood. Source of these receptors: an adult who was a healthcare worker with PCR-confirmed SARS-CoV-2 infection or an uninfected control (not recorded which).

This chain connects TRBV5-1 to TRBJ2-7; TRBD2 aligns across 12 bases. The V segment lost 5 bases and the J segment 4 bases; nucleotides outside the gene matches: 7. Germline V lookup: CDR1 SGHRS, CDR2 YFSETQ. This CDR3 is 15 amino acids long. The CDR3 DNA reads TGCGCCAGCAGGCCCCTAGCGGGGGGGCTATACGAGCAGTACTTC. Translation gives CASRPLAGGLYEQYF. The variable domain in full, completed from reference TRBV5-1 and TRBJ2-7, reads KAGVTQTPRYLIKTRGQQVTLSCSPISGHRSVSWYQQTPGQGLQFLFEYFSETQRNKGNFPGRFSGRQFSNSRSEMNVSTLELGDSALYLCASRPLAGGLYEQYFGPGTRLTVT.

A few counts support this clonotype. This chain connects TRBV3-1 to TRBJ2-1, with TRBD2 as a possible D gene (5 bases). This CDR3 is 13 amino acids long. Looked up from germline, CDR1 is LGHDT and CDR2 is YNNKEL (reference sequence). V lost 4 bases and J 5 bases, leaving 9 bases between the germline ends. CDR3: CASSLLGDNEQFF. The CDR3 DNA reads TGTGCCAGCAGCCTTTTGGGAGACAATGAGCAGTTCTTC.

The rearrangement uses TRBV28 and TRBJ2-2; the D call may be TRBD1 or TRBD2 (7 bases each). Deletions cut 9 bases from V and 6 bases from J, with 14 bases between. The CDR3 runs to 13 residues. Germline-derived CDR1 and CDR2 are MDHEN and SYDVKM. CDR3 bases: TGTGCCAGTGGGGAGGGGGCGCCCGGGGAGCTGTTTTTT. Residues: CASGEGAPGELFF.

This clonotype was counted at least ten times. The CDR3 bases are TGTGCCAGCAGGTCCGACAGGACGGGCGGCTACACCTTC. Translation: CASRSDRTGGYTF. The chain carries TRBV7-8 and TRBJ1-2; D is perhaps TRBD1 (6 bases). Germline V gene data show CDR1 as SGHVS and CDR2 as FQNEAQ. The CDR3 is 13 amino acids. V lost 6 bases and J 8 bases, leaving 16 bases between the germline ends.

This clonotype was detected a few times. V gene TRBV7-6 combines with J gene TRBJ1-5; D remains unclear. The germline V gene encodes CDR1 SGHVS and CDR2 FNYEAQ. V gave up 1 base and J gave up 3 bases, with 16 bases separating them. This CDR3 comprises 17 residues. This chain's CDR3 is CASSLEAGFIDNQPQHF. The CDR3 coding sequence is TGTGCCAGCAGCTTAGAGGCGGGTTTTATTGACAATCAGCCCCAGCATTTT.

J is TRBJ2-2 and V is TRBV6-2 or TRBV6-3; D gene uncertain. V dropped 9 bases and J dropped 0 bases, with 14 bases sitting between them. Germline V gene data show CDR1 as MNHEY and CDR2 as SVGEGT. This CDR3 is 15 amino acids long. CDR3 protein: CASQVDATNTGELFF. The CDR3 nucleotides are TGTGCCAGTCAGGTGGACGCCACGAACACCGGGGAGCTGTTTTTT.

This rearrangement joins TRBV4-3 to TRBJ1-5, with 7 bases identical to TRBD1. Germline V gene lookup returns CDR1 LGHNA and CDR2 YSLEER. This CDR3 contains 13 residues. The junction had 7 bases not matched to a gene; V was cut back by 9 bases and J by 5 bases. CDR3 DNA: TGCGCCAGTTCGACAGGGATGGATCAGCCCCAGCATTTT. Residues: CASSTGMDQPQHF.

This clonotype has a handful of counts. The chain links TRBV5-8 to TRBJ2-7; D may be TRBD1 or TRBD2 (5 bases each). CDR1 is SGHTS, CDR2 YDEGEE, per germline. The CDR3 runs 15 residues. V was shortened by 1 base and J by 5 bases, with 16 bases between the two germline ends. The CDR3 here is CASSLRHGAFHEQYF. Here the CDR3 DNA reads TGTGCCAGCAGCTTGCGTCACGGGGCCTTTCACGAGCAGTACTTC.

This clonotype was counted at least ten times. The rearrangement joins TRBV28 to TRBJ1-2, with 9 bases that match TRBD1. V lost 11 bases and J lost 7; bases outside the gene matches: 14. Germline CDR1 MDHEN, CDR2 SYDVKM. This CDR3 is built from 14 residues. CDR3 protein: CASLEQGAKVGYTF. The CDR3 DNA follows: TGTGCCTCACTGGAACAGGGGGCTAAAGTTGGCTACACCTTC.

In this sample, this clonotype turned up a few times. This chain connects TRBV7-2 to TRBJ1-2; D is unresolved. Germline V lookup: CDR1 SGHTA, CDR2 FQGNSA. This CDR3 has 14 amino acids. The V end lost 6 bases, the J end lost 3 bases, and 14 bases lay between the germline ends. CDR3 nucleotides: TGTGCCAGCAGTCTTAATAAGGGTGACTATGGCTACACCTTC. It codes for CASSLNKGDYGYTF.

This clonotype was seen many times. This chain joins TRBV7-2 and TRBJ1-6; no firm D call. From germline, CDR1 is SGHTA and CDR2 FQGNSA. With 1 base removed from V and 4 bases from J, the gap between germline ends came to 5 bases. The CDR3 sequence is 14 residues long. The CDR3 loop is CASSLGPYNSPLHF. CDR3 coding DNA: TGTGCCAGCAGCTTAGGGCCGTATAATTCACCCCTCCACTTT.

In DNA form, the CDR3 reads TGTGCCAGCAGCGAACATGGAGGAGCGGCCGGGGGCGGACAGTACTTC. Encoded protein: CASSEHGGAAGGGQYF. J is TRBJ2-7 and V is TRBV7-9, with D possibly being TRBD1 or TRBD2 (6 bases each). The CDR3 extends over 16 amino acids. The germline V gene has CDR1 SEHNR and CDR2 FQNEAQ (reference sequence). V shed 5 bases and J shed 10 bases, with 27 bases lying between them.

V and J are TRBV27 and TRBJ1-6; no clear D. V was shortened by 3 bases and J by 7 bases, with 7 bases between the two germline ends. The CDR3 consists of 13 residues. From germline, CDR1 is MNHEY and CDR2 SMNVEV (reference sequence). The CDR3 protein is CASSFRENSPLHF. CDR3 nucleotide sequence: TGTGCCAGCAGTTTCCGCGAGAATTCACCCCTCCACTTT.

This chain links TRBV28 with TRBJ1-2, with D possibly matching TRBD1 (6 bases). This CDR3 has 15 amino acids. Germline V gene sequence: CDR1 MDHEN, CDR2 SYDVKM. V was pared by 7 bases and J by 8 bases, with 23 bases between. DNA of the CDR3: TGTGCCAGCATGGCCCTGGGAGGGGGACGGGGAGGCTACACCTTC. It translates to CASMALGGGRGGYTF.

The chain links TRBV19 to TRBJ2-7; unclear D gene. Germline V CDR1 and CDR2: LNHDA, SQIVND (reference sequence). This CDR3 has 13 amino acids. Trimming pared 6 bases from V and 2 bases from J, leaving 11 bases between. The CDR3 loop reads CASSQPDTYEQYF. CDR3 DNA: TGTGCCAGTAGCCAGCCTGACACCTACGAGCAGTACTTC.